Listed below are T cell receptor beta chains from one sample, sequenced in a study of blood T cells in healthy people across ages. Using its own MiXCR run on the 5' RACE reads, TCRdb lists one record per CDR3 protein. Counted here are about 1 million distinct CDR3 sequences, around 45% occurring once; the ten biggest clones make up 18%. Sequencing used blood. These receptors were collected from an older woman in good health. CDR3s include the opening cysteine and the closing phenylalanine or tryptophan. Each record gives: CDR3 length, clone size, D gene, J gene, V gene, CDR3 protein, CDR3 DNA. A D gene is named only where the DNA matches it firmly. Clone size is stated in some rows and not others, as once, few, many or a class when expanded.

13,.,.,TRBJ2-7,TRBV6-2/TRBV6-3,CASSYAGAYEQYF,TGTGCCAGCAGTTACGCCGGCGCCTACGAGCAGTACTTC
12,.,.,TRBJ2-3,TRBV6-1,CASSSNMGTQYF,TGTGCCAGCAGCTCCAATATGGGTACGCAGTATTTT
13,.,.,TRBJ1-2,TRBV9,CASSREGTSGYTF,TGTGCCAGCAGCCGGGAGGGGACATCCGGCTACACCTTC
13,many,.,TRBJ2-5,TRBV6-5,CASSSGAQETQYF,TGTGCCAGCAGTAGCGGAGCCCAAGAGACCCAGTACTTC
17,.,TRBD1,TRBJ2-1,TRBV7-6,CASSLARGTGFYNEQFF,TGTGCCAGCAGCTTAGCCCGAGGGACAGGCTTTTACAATGAGCAGTTCTTC
16,.,.,TRBJ2-5,TRBV6-2/TRBV6-3,CASRQPTLGVLETQYF,TGTGCCAGCAGGCAACCCACCCTAGGGGTACTAGAGACCCAGTACTTC
15,.,.,TRBJ1-1,TRBV7-2,CASSTRVLMNTEAFF,TGTGCCAGCAGCACAAGGGTTCTGATGAACACTGAAGCTTTCTTT
16,.,.,TRBJ2-5,TRBV7-8,CASSLSPTGIGETQYF,TGTGCCAGCAGCTTATCCCCGACTGGGATCGGGGAGACCCAGTACTTC
14,.,TRBD2,TRBJ2-5,TRBV20-1,CSAPAGGLQETQYF,TGCAGTGCCCCGGCGGGAGGGCTGCAAGAGACCCAGTACTTC
15,.,.,TRBJ2-7,TRBV15,CATSRDPQGLYEQYF,TGTGCCACCAGCAGAGATCCCCAGGGTCTCTACGAGCAGTACTTC
14,.,TRBD2,TRBJ2-1,TRBV24-1,CATSVEREDNEQFF,TGTGCCACCAGTGTTGAGCGGGAGGACAATGAGCAGTTCTTC
15,.,.,TRBJ2-3,TRBV28,CASSSDLASTDTQYF,TGTGCCAGCAGTTCGGACCTTGCTAGCACAGATACGCAGTATTTT
16,many,.,TRBJ2-3,TRBV10-3,CAISDRDGGTYDTQYF,TGTGCCATCAGTGATCGGGACGGTGGGACCTACGATACGCAGTATTTT
15,once,TRBD2,TRBJ2-1,TRBV19,CASRATSGSAGEQFF,TGTGCCAGTAGGGCGACTAGCGGGAGTGCGGGTGAGCAGTTCTTC
16,few,TRBD1,TRBJ2-1,TRBV27,CASSLTTGVTGNEQFF,TGTGCCAGCAGTTTGACTACAGGGGTTACGGGCAATGAGCAGTTCTTC
15,.,.,TRBJ2-2,TRBV25-1,CASSEGTGAARELFF,TGTGCCAGCAGTGAAGGGACTGGGGCTGCGAGGGAGCTGTTTTTT
13,.,.,TRBJ2-3,TRBV10-2,CASGSGPLDTQYF,TGCGCCAGCGGTAGTGGTCCCCTAGATACGCAGTATTTT
14,.,.,TRBJ2-3,TRBV6-2/TRBV6-3,CATLRAFSTDTQYF,TGTGCCACCCTTAGGGCCTTTAGCACAGATACGCAGTATTTT
13,.,.,TRBJ2-7,TRBV30,CAWRTPLSYEQYF,TGTGCCTGGAGGACACCACTCTCCTACGAGCAGTACTTC
16,few,TRBD1,TRBJ2-5,TRBV11-1,CASTPRTGAFQETQYF,TGTGCCAGCACCCCCCGGACAGGCGCCTTCCAAGAGACCCAGTACTTC
14,few,.,TRBJ2-7,TRBV20-1,CSARGTLNSYEQYF,TGCAGTGCTAGGGGGACTCTCAATTCCTACGAGCAGTACTTC
15,once,TRBD2,TRBJ2-1,TRBV6-6,CASRTLAGVDNEQFF,TGTGCCAGCAGAACCCTAGCGGGTGTGGATAATGAGCAGTTCTTC
14,.,TRBD2,TRBJ2-5,TRBV20-1,CSARLAGRYNEQYF,TGCAGTGCGCGACTAGCGGGACGATACAATGAGCAGTACTTC
15,.,TRBD2,TRBJ2-5,TRBV6-2/TRBV6-3,CASSYALAGGGEQYF,TGTGCCAGCAGTTACGCCCTAGCGGGAGGGGGGGAGCAGTACTTC
13,.,TRBD2,TRBJ2-7,TRBV6-6,CASNDGGTAEQYF,TGTGCCAGCAACGACGGGGGGACCGCCGAGCAGTACTTC
12,.,.,TRBJ2-5,TRBV20-1,CSAHRDGETQYF,TGCAGTGCCCACAGGGATGGGGAGACCCAGTACTTC
12,.,.,TRBJ1-4,TRBV28,CASSRSDRLLFF,TGTGCCAGCAGTCGTTCAGACAGGCTACTGTTTTTT
13,.,.,TRBJ1-6,TRBV4-2,CASSQAGNSPLHF,TGTGCCAGCAGCCAAGCCGGGAATTCACCCCTCCACTTT
13,.,.,TRBJ1-1,TRBV7-3,CASSLRWGNEAFF,TGTGCCAGCAGCCTCCGATGGGGGAATGAAGCTTTCTTT
15,few,TRBD1,TRBJ2-7,TRBV12-3/TRBV12-4,CASSFKTGLSNEQYF,TGTGCCAGCAGTTTCAAGACAGGGTTGTCCAACGAGCAGTACTTC
15,.,.,TRBJ2-5,TRBV5-4,CASSSRRTGGETQYF,TGTGCCAGCAGCTCACGTCGGACTGGCGGAGAGACCCAGTACTTC
18,few,.,TRBJ2-1,TRBV10-3,CAISEPIVSLSSYNEQFF,TGTGCCATCAGTGAACCCATAGTTAGCCTTAGCTCCTACAATGAGCAGTTCTTC
12,.,.,TRBJ2-3,TRBV7-9,CASSLEGLTQYF,TGTGCCAGCAGCTTAGAAGGTCTTACGCAGTATTTT
16,.,TRBD2,TRBJ2-3,TRBV9,CASSKGLAGSTDTQYF,TGTGCCAGCAGCAAGGGACTAGCGGGATCCACAGATACGCAGTATTTT
17,few,.,TRBJ2-1,TRBV12-3/TRBV12-4,CASSSGLGGALRNEQFF,TGTGCCAGCAGTTCCGGCTTGGGGGGGGCTTTAAGGAATGAGCAGTTCTTC
18,many,.,TRBJ2-3,TRBV20-1,CSAREGANQIALRDTQYF,TGCAGTGCTAGAGAGGGAGCGAATCAAATAGCCCTCAGAGATACGCAGTATTTT
14,few,.,TRBJ2-3,TRBV15,CATSPWGSTDTQYF,TGTGCCACCAGCCCATGGGGGAGCACAGATACGCAGTATTTT
17,.,TRBD2,TRBJ2-2,TRBV12-3/TRBV12-4,CASSLGLAGESTGELFF,TGTGCCAGCAGTTTAGGACTAGCGGGAGAGAGCACCGGGGAGCTGTTTTTT
15,.,.,TRBJ2-5,TRBV9,CASSPSGNSYNEQYF,TGTGCCAGCAGCCCATCCGGTAACTCCTACAATGAGCAGTACTTC
12,.,.,TRBJ1-1,TRBV7-9,CASSHGGTEAFF,TGTGCCAGCAGCCACGGTGGGACTGAAGCTTTCTTT
16,once,TRBD2,TRBJ2-1,TRBV7-2,CASSSVGTSGRNEQFF,TGTGCCAGCAGCTCAGTCGGGACTAGCGGGAGGAATGAGCAGTTCTTC
14,.,.,TRBJ2-7,TRBV20-1,CSARDWQGGYEQYF,TGCAGTGCTAGAGATTGGCAGGGCGGTTACGAGCAGTACTTC
15,.,TRBD2,TRBJ2-4,TRBV5-7,CASSGEGGSPNIQYF,TGTGCCAGCAGCGGGGAGGGCGGGAGTCCCAACATTCAGTACTTC
16,.,TRBD2,TRBJ2-3,TRBV3-1,CASSQALAGGADTQYF,TGTGCCAGCAGCCAAGCACTAGCGGGAGGCGCAGATACGCAGTATTTT
17,.,TRBD2,TRBJ2-1,TRBV29-1,CSARRTSGLFSYNEQFF,TGCAGCGCCCGTCGGACTAGCGGGTTATTCTCCTACAATGAGCAGTTCTTC
15,.,.,TRBJ2-1,TRBV29-1,CSGEGGDRGGNEQFF,TGCAGCGGAGAGGGGGGGGATAGAGGGGGGAATGAGCAGTTCTTC
14,.,.,TRBJ2-7,TRBV29-1,CSVDFGQSRSEQYF,TGCAGCGTTGATTTCGGACAGTCCCGGAGCGAGCAGTACTTC
15,few,.,TRBJ1-5,TRBV7-4,CASSPGTSLAWPQHF,TGTGCCAGCAGCCCCGGGACATCCCTAGCTTGGCCCCAGCATTTT
14,.,.,TRBJ1-4,TRBV20-1,CSARWAGRDEKLFF,TGCAGTGCGCGGTGGGCAGGGAGGGATGAAAAACTGTTTTTT
18,.,TRBD1,TRBJ2-4,TRBV5-1,CASSTGTDTSLAKNIQYF,TGCGCCAGCAGCACCGGGACAGATACTTCACTAGCCAAAAACATTCAGTACTTC